A single sample gave rise to the 18 T cell receptor beta chains below, sequenced in a study of shared clonotypes between healthy human individuals. Produced via immunoSEQ multiplex PCR; TCRdb's table is partial and in-frame only. The sample includes 2 million to 2.5 million clones, approximately 96% of them seen just once. Sequenced input: naive CD4+ T cells sorted from blood. This sample's subset: CD45RA+ positively selected. These receptor sequences come from a man younger than 35 in good health.

CDR3 amino acids: CASSLGDVGTEAFF. The CDR3, as DNA: TGCGCCAGCAGCTTGGGGGACGTGGGCACTGAAGCTTTCTTT. V gene TRBV5-1 combines with J gene TRBJ1-1, with a possible D match to TRBD1 (5 bases). V shed 0 bases and J shed 4 bases, with 10 bases lying between them. Germline lookup yields CDR1 SGHRS and CDR2 YFSETQ. The CDR3 is 14 residues long.

The chain employs TRBV6-5 and TRBJ1-1, with D possibly being TRBD1 (5 bases). V was clipped by 6 bases and J by 0 bases, with 14 bases between them. The CDR3 length is 15 residues. CDR1 is MNHEY and CDR2 is SVGAGI in the germline V gene. DNA of the CDR3: TGTGCCAGCAGCAATCAAGGGACGTTGAACACTGAAGCTTTCTTT. Translating it yields CASSNQGTLNTEAFF.

V gene TRBV15 combines with J gene TRBJ2-7; 7 bases align to TRBD1. The CDR3 totals 13 residues. Germline-derived CDR1 and CDR2 are LNHNV and YYDKDF (reference sequence). V was clipped by 5 bases and J by 8 bases; unmatched bases: 9. The CDR3 bases are TGTGCCACCAGCTCTACAACAGGGGTGAAGCAGTACTTC. Translating it yields CATSSTTGVKQYF.

The rearrangement uses TRBV28 and TRBJ2-4; the match to TRBD1 covers 7 bases. V gave up 10 bases and J gave up 1 base; unmatched junction bases: 10. This CDR3 comprises 15 residues. CDR1 is MDHEN and CDR2 is SYDVKM in the germline V gene. The CDR3 loop is CATNSRGRAKNIQYF. In DNA form, the CDR3 reads TGTGCCACCAACTCAAGGGGGCGGGCCAAAAACATTCAGTACTTC.

The chain couples TRBV19 to TRBJ2-7; maybe TRBD1 (5 bases). CDR1 is LNHDA, CDR2 SQIVND, per germline (reference sequence). Trimming took off 5 bases at V and 8 bases at J, with 19 bases between the two ends. This CDR3 has 14 amino acids. The CDR3 DNA follows: TGTGCCAGTAGTGCCACCTCCCAGGGATTCAAGCAGTACTTC. Amino acid sequence: CASSATSQGFKQYF.

This chain joins TRBV9 and TRBJ1-1, with 7 bases that match TRBD1. CDR3 length equals 15 residues. Germline values: CDR1 SGDLS, CDR2 YYNGEE. The V gene end was trimmed by 4 bases and the J gene end by 3 bases; junction bases not matched to a gene: 9. CDR3 DNA: TGTGCCAGCAGCCCCCGGACAGGAGGCCACACTGAAGCTTTCTTT. This sequence encodes CASSPRTGGHTEAFF. Together with reference TRBV9 and TRBJ1-1, the CDR3 gives the full variable domain: DSGVTQTPKHLITATGQRVTLRCSPRSGDLSVYWYQQSLDQGLQFLIQYYNGEERAKGNILERFSAQQFPDLHSELNLSSLELGDSALYFCASSPRTGGHTEAFFGQGTRLTVV.

Turning to this clone: Different DNA sequences within this sample yield the same CDR3. The chain uses TRBV27 and TRBJ2-6, with D unresolved. Deletions cut 2 bases from V and 1 base from J, with 3 bases between. Germline CDR1 reads MNHEY; CDR2 reads SMNVEV (reference sequence). The CDR3 length is 14 residues. In DNA, the CDR3 is TGTGCCAGCAGTTTAGGTTCTGGGGCCAACGTCCTGACTTTC. Residues: CASSLGSGANVLTF.

This clone was seen only once. The chain uses TRBV10-3 and TRBJ1-1; 8 bases are shared with TRBD1. The V and J ends lost 10 bases and 4 bases, in that order; junction bases with no gene match: 14. Germline CDR1 ENHRY, CDR2 SYGVKD. The CDR3 contains 15 residues. This chain's CDR3 is CATAPDRGGSTEAFF. In DNA form, the CDR3 reads TGTGCCACCGCCCCCGACAGGGGTGGGAGCACTGAAGCTTTCTTT.

This chain links TRBV10-2 with TRBJ1-1, with no clear D. The CDR3 runs to 14 residues. Per germline, CDR1 WSHSY and CDR2 SAAADI. V was cut by 6 bases and J by 5 bases, with 16 bases left in between. CDR3 region: CASSETTRSTEAFF. As DNA, the CDR3 is TGCGCCAGCAGCGAAACGACGAGGAGTACTGAAGCTTTCTTT.

The chain employs TRBV2 and TRBJ2-1; 7 nucleotides agree with TRBD1. V lost 0 bases and J lost 2; bases outside the gene matches: 4. The V gene's germline CDR1 is SNHLY and CDR2 FYNNEI. The CDR3 has 16 amino acids. The CDR3 spells CASSEAPGQPYNEQFF. In DNA, the CDR3 is TGTGCCAGCAGTGAAGCGCCGGGACAGCCCTACAATGAGCAGTTCTTC.

The V gene is TRBV29-1, the J gene TRBJ2-5, with 12 positions matching TRBD2. In germline, CDR1 is SQVTM, CDR2 ANQGSEA. V lost 2 bases to trimming and J lost 5 bases; unmatched junction nucleotides: 6. The CDR3 extends over 15 amino acids. The CDR3: CSVEILAGGWETQYF. The CDR3 nucleotides read TGCAGCGTTGAAATCCTAGCGGGAGGGTGGGAGACCCAGTACTTC.

Worth noting for this clone: Other DNA sequences in this sample translate to the same CDR3. The chain recombines TRBV6-1 with TRBJ1-2, with a tentative D call TRBD1 (6 bases). Germline assignment: CDR1 MNHNS and CDR2 SASEGT. This CDR3 has 11 residues. Trimming took off 5 bases at V and 5 bases at J, with 6 bases between the two ends. The CDR3 is CASSQGYGYTF. DNA of the CDR3: TGTGCCAGCAGTCAGGGGTATGGCTACACCTTC.

The chain employs TRBV7-9 and TRBJ1-1; D is unclear. CDR1 and CDR2 from the germline V gene are SEHNR and FQNEAQ (reference sequence). The CDR3 is 14 amino acids. Trimming took 2 bases from V and 2 from J, leaving 9 bases between them. The chain's CDR3 is CASSLNQLNTEAFF. As DNA, the CDR3 is TGTGCCAGCAGCTTAAATCAGTTAAACACTGAAGCTTTCTTT.

The chain uses TRBV19 and TRBJ2-7; D may match TRBD1 or TRBD2 (6 bases each). V was shortened by 5 bases and J by 7 bases, with 21 bases between the two germline ends. The CDR3 is 15 amino acids. Germline values: CDR1 LNHDA, CDR2 SQIVND (reference sequence). CDR3 sequence (DNA): TGTGCCAGTAGTGGCTCGGGGGCTTGGGTCGGGGAGCAGTACTTC. Protein sequence: CASSGSGAWVGEQYF.

The chain recombines TRBV6-5 with TRBJ2-3; TRBD1 might be the D (5 bases). Trimming stripped 5 bases from V and 1 base from J, with 10 bases between. There are 14 residues in the CDR3. The germline CDR1 and CDR2 sequences are MNHEY and SVGAGI. The CDR3 DNA sequence: TGTGCCAGCAGTAGGGGAATCGGCACAGATACGCAGTATTTT. Amino acids: CASSRGIGTDTQYF.

V usage is TRBV6-5 and J usage is TRBJ1-5, with 8 bases matching TRBD1. In germline, CDR1 is MNHEY, CDR2 SVGAGI. With 6 bases clipped from V and 4 bases from J, the junction kept 8 bases outside the gene matches. The CDR3 extends over 15 amino acids. CDR3 residues: CASRERTGWNQPQHF. In DNA form, the CDR3 reads TGTGCCAGCAGAGAACGGACAGGGTGGAATCAGCCCCAGCATTTT.

The chain uses TRBV18 and TRBJ1-2; TRBD1 might be the D (5 bases). The CDR3 length is 12 residues. Germline V gene data show CDR1 as KGHSH and CDR2 as LQKENI. V was shortened by 4 bases and J by 10 bases, with 13 bases between the two germline ends. The CDR3 loop reads CASSQWDETYTF. CDR3 DNA: TGTGCCAGCTCACAATGGGACGAGACCTACACCTTC.

This clone is a singleton in its sample. The rearrangement uses TRBV5-4 and TRBJ1-1; D unclear. V was trimmed by 0 bases and J by 0 bases, leaving 3 bases between them. The length of the CDR3 is 13 residues. The V gene's germline CDR1 is SGHNT and CDR2 YYREEE (reference sequence). The CDR3 spells CASSLAVNTEAFF. The CDR3 bases are TGTGCCAGCAGCTTGGCGGTGAACACTGAAGCTTTCTTT.